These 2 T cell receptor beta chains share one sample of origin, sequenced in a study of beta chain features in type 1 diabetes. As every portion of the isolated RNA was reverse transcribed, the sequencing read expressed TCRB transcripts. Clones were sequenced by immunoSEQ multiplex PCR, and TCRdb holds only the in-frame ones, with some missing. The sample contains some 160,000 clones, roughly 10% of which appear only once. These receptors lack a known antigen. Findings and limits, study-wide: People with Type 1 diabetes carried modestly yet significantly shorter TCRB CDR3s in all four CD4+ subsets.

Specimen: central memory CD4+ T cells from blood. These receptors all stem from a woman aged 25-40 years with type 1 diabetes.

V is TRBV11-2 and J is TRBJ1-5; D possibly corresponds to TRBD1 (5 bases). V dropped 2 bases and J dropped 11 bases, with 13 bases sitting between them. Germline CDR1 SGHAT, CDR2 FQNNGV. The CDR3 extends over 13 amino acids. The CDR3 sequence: CASSLRPDNAQHF. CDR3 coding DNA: TGTGCCAGCAGCTTAAGGCCGGACAATGCCCAGCATTTT.

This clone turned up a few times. The CDR3 loop reads CASSSGTGGDGNGYTF. Written as DNA, the CDR3 is TGTGCCAGCAGTTCTGGGACAGGGGGCGATGGGAATGGCTACACCTTC. This chain joins TRBV5-4 and TRBJ1-2, with 12 nucleotides matching TRBD1. CDR3 length equals 16 residues. CDR1 is SGHNT, CDR2 YYREEE, per germline (reference sequence). V trimming: 5 bases; J trimming: 6 bases; junction bases outside the gene matches: 11. Variable domain in full (rest from reference TRBV5-4 and TRBJ1-2): ETGVTQSPTHLIKTRGQQVTLRCSSQSGHNTVSWYQQALGQGPQFIFQYYREEENGRGNFPPRFSGLQFPNYSSELNVNALELDDSALYLCASSSGTGGDGNGYTFGSGTRLTVV.